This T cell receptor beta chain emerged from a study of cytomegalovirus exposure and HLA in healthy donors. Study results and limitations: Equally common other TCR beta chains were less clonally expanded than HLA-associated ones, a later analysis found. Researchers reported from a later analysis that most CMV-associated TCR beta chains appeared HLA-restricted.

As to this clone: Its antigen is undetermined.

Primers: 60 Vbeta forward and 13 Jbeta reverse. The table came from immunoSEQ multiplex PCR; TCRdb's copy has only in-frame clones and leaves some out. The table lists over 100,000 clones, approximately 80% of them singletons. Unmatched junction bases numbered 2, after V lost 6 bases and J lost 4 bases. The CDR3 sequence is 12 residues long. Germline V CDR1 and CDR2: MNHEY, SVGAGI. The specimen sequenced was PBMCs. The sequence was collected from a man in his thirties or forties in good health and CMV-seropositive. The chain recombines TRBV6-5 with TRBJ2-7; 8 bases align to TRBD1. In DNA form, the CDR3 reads TGTGCCAGCAGAGACAGGGGATACGAGCAGTACTTC. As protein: CASRDRGYEQYF.